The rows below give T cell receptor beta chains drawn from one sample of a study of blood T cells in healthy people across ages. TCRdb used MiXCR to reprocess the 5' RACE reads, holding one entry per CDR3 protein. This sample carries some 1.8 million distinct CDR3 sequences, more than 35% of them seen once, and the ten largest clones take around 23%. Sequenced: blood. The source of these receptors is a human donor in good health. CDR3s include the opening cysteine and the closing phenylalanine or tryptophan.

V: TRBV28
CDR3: CASSKTGLPETQYF

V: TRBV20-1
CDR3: CSASGLIANQPQHF

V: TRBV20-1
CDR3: CSARSLRGLPTDTQYF

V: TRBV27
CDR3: CASSLTELYSPLHF

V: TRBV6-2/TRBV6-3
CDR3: CASSLYGGANTGELFF

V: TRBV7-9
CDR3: CASSPRGPDTQYF

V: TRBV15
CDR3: CATSRGRAGGEKLFF

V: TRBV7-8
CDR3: CASSPLNSQDISGANVLTF

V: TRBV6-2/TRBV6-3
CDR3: CASSSPQTGFHEQFF

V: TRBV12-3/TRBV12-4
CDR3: CASTQGAPTDTQYF

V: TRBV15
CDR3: CATSRWDRGGKEQYF

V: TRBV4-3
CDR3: CASSHRRGTLKNTEAFF

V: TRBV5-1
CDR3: CASSSRSSPGQGVYEQYF

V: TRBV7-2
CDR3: CASSLALATGELFF

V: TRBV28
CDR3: CASGETGGFRETQYF

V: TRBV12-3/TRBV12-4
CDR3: CASRRRGESVTQYF

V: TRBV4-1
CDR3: CASRDLEGSYQETQYF